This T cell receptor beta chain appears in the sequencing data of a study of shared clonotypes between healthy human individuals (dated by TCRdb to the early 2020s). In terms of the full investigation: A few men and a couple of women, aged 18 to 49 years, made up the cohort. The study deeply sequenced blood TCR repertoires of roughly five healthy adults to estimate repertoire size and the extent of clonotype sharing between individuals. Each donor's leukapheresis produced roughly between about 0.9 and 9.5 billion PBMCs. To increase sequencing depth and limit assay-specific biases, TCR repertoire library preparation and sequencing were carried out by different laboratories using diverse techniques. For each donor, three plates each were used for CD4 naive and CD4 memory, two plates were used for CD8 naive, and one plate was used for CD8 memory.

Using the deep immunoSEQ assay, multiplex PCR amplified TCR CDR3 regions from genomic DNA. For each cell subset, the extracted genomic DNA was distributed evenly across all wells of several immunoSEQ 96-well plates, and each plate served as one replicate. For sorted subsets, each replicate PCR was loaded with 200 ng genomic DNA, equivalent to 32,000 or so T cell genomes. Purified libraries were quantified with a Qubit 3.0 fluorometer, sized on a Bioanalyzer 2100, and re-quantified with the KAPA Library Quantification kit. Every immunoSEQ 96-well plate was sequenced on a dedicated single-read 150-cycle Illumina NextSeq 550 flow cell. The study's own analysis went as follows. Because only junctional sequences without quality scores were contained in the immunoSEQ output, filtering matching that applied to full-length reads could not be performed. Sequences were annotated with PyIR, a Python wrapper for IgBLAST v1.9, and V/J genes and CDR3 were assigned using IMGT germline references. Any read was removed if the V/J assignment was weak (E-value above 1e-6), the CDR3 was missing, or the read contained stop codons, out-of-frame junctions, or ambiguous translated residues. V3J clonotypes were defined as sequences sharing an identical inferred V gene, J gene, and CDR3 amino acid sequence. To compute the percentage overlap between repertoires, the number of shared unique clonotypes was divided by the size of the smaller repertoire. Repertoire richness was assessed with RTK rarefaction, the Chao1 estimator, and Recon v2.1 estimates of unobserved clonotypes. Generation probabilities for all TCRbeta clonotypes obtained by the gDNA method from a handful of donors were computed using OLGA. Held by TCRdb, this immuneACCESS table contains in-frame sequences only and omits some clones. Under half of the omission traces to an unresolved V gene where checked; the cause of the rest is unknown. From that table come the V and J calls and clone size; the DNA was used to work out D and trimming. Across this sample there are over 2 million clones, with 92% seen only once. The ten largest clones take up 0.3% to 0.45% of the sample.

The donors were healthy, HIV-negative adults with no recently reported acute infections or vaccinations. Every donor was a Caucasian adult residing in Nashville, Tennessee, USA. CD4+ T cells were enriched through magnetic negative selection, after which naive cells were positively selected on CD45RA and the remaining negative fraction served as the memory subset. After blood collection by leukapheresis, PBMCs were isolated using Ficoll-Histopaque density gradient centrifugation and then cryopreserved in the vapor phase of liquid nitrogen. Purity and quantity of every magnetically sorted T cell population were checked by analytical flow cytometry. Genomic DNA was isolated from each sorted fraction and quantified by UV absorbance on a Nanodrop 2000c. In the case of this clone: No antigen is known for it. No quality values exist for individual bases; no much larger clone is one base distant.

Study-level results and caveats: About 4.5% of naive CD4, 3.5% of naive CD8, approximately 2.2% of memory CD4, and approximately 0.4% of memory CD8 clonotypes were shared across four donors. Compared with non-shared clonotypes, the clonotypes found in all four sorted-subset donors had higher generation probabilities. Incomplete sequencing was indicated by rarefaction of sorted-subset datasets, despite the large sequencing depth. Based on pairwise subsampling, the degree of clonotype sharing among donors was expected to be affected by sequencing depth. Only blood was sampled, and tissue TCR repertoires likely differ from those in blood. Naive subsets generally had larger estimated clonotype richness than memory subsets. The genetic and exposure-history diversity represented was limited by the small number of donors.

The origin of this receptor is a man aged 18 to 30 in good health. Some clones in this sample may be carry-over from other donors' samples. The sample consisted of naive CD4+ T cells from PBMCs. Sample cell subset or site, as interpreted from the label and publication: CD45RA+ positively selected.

Here the CDR3 is given as CASSFGRGLWEQYF. In nucleotide form, the sequence is TGTGCCAGCAGTTTCGGCCGTGGGCTATGGGAGCAGTACTTC. The chain uses TRBV28 and TRBJ2-7, with no confidently assigned D gene. V is clipped by 3 bases and J by 7 bases, and the sequence between their germline boundaries is 16 bases long. The germline V gene encodes CDR1 MDHEN and CDR2 SYDVKM. From its cysteine to its phenylalanine, the CDR3 spans 14 amino acids. Kept here is only the CDR3 DNA, which spans 42 bases and is read in frame from base 1.